The rows below give T cell receptor beta chains drawn from one sample of a study of shared clonotypes between healthy human individuals. The assay was immunoSEQ multiplex PCR, and TCRdb's table has in-frame clones only and misses some. The sample comprises hundreds of thousands of clones, approximately 73% of which are singletons, and around 2% rests with the top ten. The material sequenced was memory CD4+ T cells sorted from blood. Receptors were obtained from a woman aged 30 to 39 in good health. Each CDR3 is given with its conserved first and last residue. Each record gives: clone size, V gene, J gene, CDR3 protein. Rows give clone size only sometimes, using once, few, many, or a class for an expanded clone.

clone size: -; V gene: TRBV7-2; J gene: TRBJ1-1; CDR3 protein: CASSPRQTYEAFF
clone size: -; V gene: TRBV10-3; J gene: TRBJ2-7; CDR3 protein: CAIRRTGHEQYF
clone size: -; V gene: TRBV15; J gene: TRBJ2-7; CDR3 protein: CATSRSRTDPNKYEQYF
clone size: -; V gene: TRBV5-1; J gene: TRBJ2-3; CDR3 protein: CASSHGQITDTQYF
clone size: -; V gene: TRBV19; J gene: TRBJ2-1; CDR3 protein: CASSSFGNSYNEQFF
clone size: -; V gene: TRBV7-8; J gene: TRBJ2-2; CDR3 protein: CASSRIRDSRLAELFF
clone size: -; V gene: TRBV5-1; J gene: TRBJ2-2; CDR3 protein: CASSLETGVQGGELFF
clone size: -; V gene: TRBV19; J gene: TRBJ2-3; CDR3 protein: CASSPRQGRSTDTQYF
clone size: -; V gene: TRBV11-2; J gene: TRBJ2-5; CDR3 protein: CASSRLGWAIQETQYF
clone size: -; V gene: TRBV5-6; J gene: TRBJ1-5; CDR3 protein: CASSLEAEIRSNQPQHF
clone size: once; V gene: TRBV27; J gene: TRBJ1-1; CDR3 protein: CASSLRPPTGRWNTEAFF
clone size: -; V gene: TRBV30; J gene: TRBJ1-5; CDR3 protein: CAWSNNRGGRFNQPQHF
clone size: -; V gene: TRBV6-1; J gene: TRBJ2-2; CDR3 protein: CASRWGSGNTGELFF
clone size: -; V gene: TRBV15; J gene: TRBJ1-2; CDR3 protein: CATSRDKGGYGYTF
clone size: once; V gene: TRBV7-2; J gene: TRBJ2-5; CDR3 protein: CASSLATGGQETQYF
clone size: few; V gene: TRBV28; J gene: TRBJ2-7; CDR3 protein: CASRDGGSLYEQYF
clone size: -; V gene: TRBV5-1; J gene: TRBJ1-1; CDR3 protein: CASSSTVDTEAFF
clone size: once; V gene: TRBV21-1; J gene: TRBJ2-1; CDR3 protein: CASPRQGKYDEQFF
clone size: -; V gene: TRBV6-6; J gene: TRBJ1-3; CDR3 protein: CASSYSSQGGDTIYF
clone size: -; V gene: TRBV29-1; J gene: TRBJ2-5; CDR3 protein: CSVDGGITSVRAQYF
clone size: -; V gene: TRBV4-1; J gene: TRBJ1-6; CDR3 protein: CASSLERDSNSPLHF
clone size: -; V gene: TRBV7-8; J gene: TRBJ2-1; CDR3 protein: CASSSLPIREAYNEQFF
clone size: few; V gene: TRBV5-1; J gene: TRBJ2-1; CDR3 protein: CASSLSSGTTYNEQFF
clone size: few; V gene: TRBV28; J gene: TRBJ2-1; CDR3 protein: CASSPPVNEQFF
clone size: -; V gene: TRBV5-1; J gene: TRBJ2-2; CDR3 protein: CASSSPGGPTGELFF
clone size: -; V gene: TRBV5-1; J gene: TRBJ2-1; CDR3 protein: CASSGSGSYNEQFF
clone size: -; V gene: TRBV18; J gene: TRBJ2-5; CDR3 protein: CASSPETSPETQYF
clone size: -; V gene: TRBV7-2; J gene: TRBJ2-1; CDR3 protein: CASRGSSYNEQFF
clone size: -; V gene: TRBV5-1; J gene: TRBJ2-3; CDR3 protein: CASSPGDTRTDTQYF
clone size: -; V gene: TRBV7-9; J gene: TRBJ1-2; CDR3 protein: CASSLVGQLEDGYTF
clone size: -; V gene: TRBV5-1; J gene: TRBJ2-1; CDR3 protein: CASSVVTNEQFF
clone size: -; V gene: TRBV7-2; J gene: TRBJ2-1; CDR3 protein: CASSLARLGGYNEQFF
clone size: few; V gene: TRBV5-6; J gene: TRBJ2-2; CDR3 protein: CASSSLDKTRAGELFF
clone size: -; V gene: TRBV7-3; J gene: TRBJ2-2; CDR3 protein: CASSPGGSGELFF
clone size: -; V gene: TRBV7-8; J gene: TRBJ1-2; CDR3 protein: CASSLRRTGGDGYTF
clone size: -; V gene: TRBV11-2; J gene: TRBJ2-7; CDR3 protein: CASSRRQAYEQYF
clone size: few; V gene: TRBV25-1; J gene: TRBJ2-5; CDR3 protein: CASSPLRGQETQYF
clone size: -; V gene: TRBV6-1; J gene: TRBJ1-4; CDR3 protein: CASSDGTSGVLTNEKLFF
clone size: -; V gene: TRBV19; J gene: TRBJ1-5; CDR3 protein: CASSPSTGWKNQPQHF
clone size: -; V gene: TRBV29-1; J gene: TRBJ1-2; CDR3 protein: CSVADRGLDGYTF